Detailed here is one T cell receptor (beta chain). Its antigen remains unknown. These data come from a study of graft-versus-host responses after intestinal transplantation. Study-level information: Following induction with anti-thymocyte globulin, all recipients were given tacrolimus and steroids for two to three years. Study-level results: Recipient marrow showed GvH clones, some seen first in ileum or blood.

This CDR3 has 17 residues. The V end was cut by 0 bases, the J end by 9 bases, with 21 bases between. The assay was immunoSEQ multiplex PCR, and TCRdb's table has in-frame clones only and misses some. The table shows about 39,000 clones, with around 96% occurring only once. The sample consisted of unstimulated CD8+ T cells sorted from spleen or lymph node cells, taken before transplant. The V and J genes are TRBV5-3 and TRBJ2-2; possibly TRBD1 for D (7 bases). TRBV5-3 is treated as an ORF (open reading frame) with a function not yet certain. The receptor was derived from a human donor who was the organ donor for an intestinal transplant. CDR3 sequence: CARSLAVGGQRLWELFF. CDR3 nucleotide sequence: TGTGCCAGAAGCTTGGCGGTCGGGGGACAGCGGCTATGGGAGCTGTTTTTT.